The 24 T cell receptor beta chains below were found in one sample sequenced in a study of blood T cells in healthy people across ages (dated by TCRdb to the mid-2010s). Libraries were constructed by 5' RACE. Sequencing was performed on an Illumina HiSeq 2500. A second about 7 to 11 cycle PCR used a sample-barcoded 5' primer and a J-beta primer mix. TCRdb reworked the public reads: Q25 trimming with fastp, MiXCR clone assembly, productive beta chains retained. One record per CDR3 amino acid sequence lists the most common genes and DNA. The sample includes some 900,000 distinct CDR3 sequences, with 29% observed a single time. Jointly, the top ten make up 15% to 20% of the sample. Sequencing used blood. Every receptor here comes from a woman older than 75 in good health.

This clonotype was seen only a few times. CDR3: CASSCSGKGNEQYF. The CDR3 DNA sequence: TGTGCCAGCAGTTGTTCGGGGAAGGGAAACGAGCAGTACTTC. The gene calls are TRBV28 and TRBJ2-7; perhaps TRBD2 as D (5 bases). CDR3 length: 14 residues. The V gene's germline CDR1 is MDHEN and CDR2 SYDVKM. Trimming removed 4 bases at V and 5 bases at J, with 15 bases between.

Comments on this clonotype: This may be a read error, as it is one base from a much larger clone. V is TRBV10-3 and J is TRBJ2-1; no clear D gene. The last part of the DNA fits TRBJ2-7 better; the J call may be wrong. The CDR3 is 16 residues long. Germline V CDR1 and CDR2: ENHRY, SYGVKD. CDR3 sequence (DNA): TGTGCCATCAGTGACCTCACACACGGCTCCTACAATGAGCAGTACTTC. Translation gives CAISDLTHGSYNEQYF.

This clonotype was detected many times. The chain combines TRBV7-2 with TRBJ1-1; tentatively, D is TRBD1 (5 bases). The CDR3 has 14 amino acids. Germline V lookup: CDR1 SGHTA, CDR2 FQGNSA. Trimming removed 3 bases from V and 6 bases from J, with 14 bases in between. The chain's CDR3 is CASSFHGATAEAFF. DNA of the CDR3: TGTGCCAGCAGCTTCCACGGGGCGACGGCTGAAGCTTTCTTT.

This clonotype was found many times. The chain carries TRBV2 and TRBJ2-1, with 9 bases lining up with TRBD2. Looked up from germline, CDR1 is SNHLY and CDR2 is FYNNEI. Trimming at V came to 6 bases and at J to 10 bases, leaving 4 bases not matched to a gene. CDR3 length: 12 residues. CDR3 in amino acids: CASRRTSVEQFF. CDR3 nucleotides: TGTGCCAGCAGGAGGACTAGCGTAGAGCAGTTCTTC.

This clonotype showed up just a few times. In DNA form, the CDR3 reads TGTGCCAGCAGTCGTAGGCCCCAGCATTTT. Protein sequence: CASSRRPQHF. The V call is TRBV7-2, the J call TRBJ1-5; D unclear. V shed 6 bases and J shed 9 bases, with 6 bases lying between them. The CDR3 totals 10 residues. Germline loops: CDR1 SGHTA, CDR2 FQGNSA.

This clonotype showed up many times. V usage is TRBV6-1 and J usage is TRBJ1-2, with a possible D match to TRBD1 (5 bases). The germline V gene encodes CDR1 MNHNS and CDR2 SASEGT. The CDR3 covers 14 residues. V was clipped by 6 bases and J by 4 bases, with 15 bases between them. The CDR3 coding sequence is TGTGCCAGCAGGGATTCCGGGACGGTCTATGGCTACACCTTC. It translates to CASRDSGTVYGYTF.

This clonotype was seen at least ten times. This chain connects TRBV3-1 to TRBJ2-1, with D perhaps TRBD2 (5 bases). CDR1 is LGHDT and CDR2 is YNNKEL in the germline V gene (reference sequence). This CDR3 has 16 amino acids. Trimming cost V 0 bases and J 7 bases, with 16 bases left between them. This CDR3 reads CASSQDWRRKDNEQFF. The CDR3 DNA sequence: TGTGCCAGCAGCCAAGATTGGAGGAGAAAGGATAATGAGCAGTTCTTC.

The V call is TRBV11-2, the J call TRBJ2-1, with D unresolved. This CDR3 spans 14 amino acids. Germline V gene sequence: CDR1 SGHAT, CDR2 FQNNGV. V lost 1 base and J 10 bases, leaving 14 bases between the germline ends. CDR3 residues: CASSLAASSYEQFF. CDR3 DNA: TGTGCCAGCAGCTTAGCGGCGAGCTCCTACGAGCAGTTCTTC.

This clonotype has a count of ten or more. The chain combines TRBV12-3 or TRBV12-4 with TRBJ2-3; possible D gene TRBD2, 5 bases. The CDR3 length is 14 residues. Trimming took 3 bases from V and 5 from J, leaving 12 bases between them. CDR3 loop: CASSLEAARDTQYF. The CDR3, as DNA: TGTGCCAGCAGTTTGGAGGCAGCAAGAGATACGCAGTATTTT.

Of note for this clonotype: One end of the junction is discordant with germline, which a read error may explain. J is TRBJ2-1 and V is TRBV2; D is possibly TRBD1 (6 bases). This CDR3 is built from 16 residues. Germline CDR1 SNHLY, CDR2 FYNNEI. The CDR3 region has the DNA TGTGCCGGCAGTTCACAGGGTCTAGCTGTATTCAATGAGCAGTTCTTC. As protein: CAGSSQGLAVFNEQFF.

This clonotype was recorded many times. This sequence joins TRBV29-1 and TRBJ2-3; the D gene is possibly TRBD1 (6 bases). CDR3 length equals 15 residues. The V end lost 8 bases, the J end lost 1 base, and 19 bases lay between the germline ends. Germline values: CDR1 SQVTM, CDR2 ANQGSEA. The CDR3 region has the DNA TGCAGCACCCCCGGGACAAAGGAAGGCACAGATACGCAGTATTTT. Protein product: CSTPGTKEGTDTQYF.

V usage is TRBV5-1 and J usage is TRBJ2-7; D is possibly TRBD1 (5 bases). This CDR3 is built from 14 residues. Germline values: CDR1 SGHRS, CDR2 YFSETQ. Trimming left V 3 bases short and J 3 bases short, with 13 bases between. CDR3 protein: CASSSDTLYYEQYF. The CDR3 DNA is TGCGCCAGCAGCTCGGACACCCTGTACTACGAGCAGTACTTC.

This sequence joins TRBV6-5 and TRBJ2-1, with 12 bases lining up with TRBD2. The CDR3 runs to 16 residues. Trimming took 6 bases from V and 5 from J; bases not matched to a gene: 8. Germline V gene lookup returns CDR1 MNHEY and CDR2 SVGAGI. The CDR3 coding sequence is TGTGCCAGCAGGACAACTAGCGGGGGGCTCCACAATGAGCAGTTCTTC. Amino acid sequence: CASRTTSGGLHNEQFF.

The chain is built from TRBV19 and TRBJ1-2; no definite D call. V was trimmed by 3 bases and J by 6 bases, leaving 11 bases between them. Per germline, CDR1 LNHDA and CDR2 SQIVND (reference sequence). The length of the CDR3 is 13 residues. This chain's CDR3 is CASSMAQADGYTF. CDR3 DNA sequence: TGTGCCAGTAGTATGGCTCAGGCTGATGGCTACACCTTC.

This clonotype turned up a few times. The rearrangement links TRBV5-6 to TRBJ2-2, with a possible D match to TRBD2 (6 bases). Trimming pared 7 bases from V and 3 bases from J, leaving 19 bases between. This CDR3 has 16 amino acids. Germline CDR1 reads SGHDT; CDR2 reads YYEEEE. CDR3 region: CASANWRGPDTGELFF. For the CDR3, the DNA is TGTGCCAGCGCAAATTGGCGGGGTCCCGACACCGGGGAGCTGTTTTTT.

This clonotype was observed a single time. This may be a read error, as it is one base from a much larger clone. The chain employs TRBV5-1 and TRBJ2-1; D remains unclear. Trimming left V 6 bases short and J 5 bases short, with 12 bases between. Germline V lookup: CDR1 SGHRS, CDR2 YFSETQ. The CDR3 runs to 13 residues. The CDR3 sequence is CASTRTVNNEQFF. The CDR3 bases are TGCGCCAGCACCCGGACGGTAAACAATGAGCAGTTCTTC.

The chain carries TRBV20-1 and TRBJ2-1; D is possibly TRBD1 (5 bases). Germline CDR1 and CDR2: DFQATT and SNEGSKA (reference sequence). The CDR3 is 14 amino acids. Trimming took off 0 bases at V and 4 bases at J, with 10 bases between the two ends. CDR3 DNA sequence: TGCAGTGCTAGAGACGGCGACAGTTACAATGAGCAGTTCTTC. As protein: CSARDGDSYNEQFF.

For this clonotype: A much larger clone lies a single base off, so this may be a read error. The chain links TRBV12-3 or TRBV12-4 to TRBJ1-2; a possible D gene is TRBD1 (6 bases). Trimming stripped 2 bases from V and 7 bases from J, with 20 bases between. The CDR3 spans 16 residues. The CDR3 DNA reads TGTGCCAGCAGTTTAACAAATACAGGGTTGAGTGGTGGCTACACCTTC. Its protein is CASSLTNTGLSGGYTF.

This sequence joins TRBV9 and TRBJ1-4; 9 nucleotides line up with TRBD1. V gave up 0 bases and J gave up 8 bases; unmatched junction bases: 11. The germline gives CDR1 SGDLS, CDR2 YYNGEE. The length of the CDR3 is 17 residues. The CDR3 DNA reads as TGTGCCAGCAGCGTAGGGAGCCAACAGGGGGCCTGGGAAAAACTGTTTTTT. Translating it yields CASSVGSQQGAWEKLFF.

This clonotype was seen only a few times. The gene calls are TRBV4-1 and TRBJ1-4, with unresolved D. Deletions cut 0 bases from V and 5 bases from J, with 16 bases between. CDR3 length: 17 amino acids. Germline lookup yields CDR1 MGHRA and CDR2 YSYEKL. The CDR3 loop reads CASSQDPLGRSNEKLFF. CDR3 nucleotides: TGCGCCAGCAGCCAAGATCCTCTGGGCAGATCCAATGAAAAACTGTTTTTT.

The table lists this clonotype with a few counts. This rearrangement joins TRBV7-6 to TRBJ2-2; D uncertain. With 5 bases removed from V and 4 bases from J, the gap between germline ends came to 17 bases. There are 16 residues in the CDR3. CDR1 is SGHVS, CDR2 FNYEAQ, per germline. CDR3 in amino acids: CASSARMGTGTGELFF. DNA of the CDR3: TGTGCCAGCAGCGCCCGGATGGGCACGGGCACCGGGGAGCTGTTTTTT. The complete variable domain, with remaining parts taken from reference TRBV7-6 and TRBJ2-2, reads GAGVSQSPRYKVTKRGQDVALRCDPISGHVSLYWYRQALGQGPEFLTYFNYEAQQDKSGLPNDRFSAERPEGSISTLTIQRTEQRDSAMYRCASSARMGTGTGELFFGEGSRLTVL.

The rearrangement uses TRBV27 and TRBJ1-4; D call uncertain. V gave up 2 bases and J gave up 4 bases, with 14 bases separating them. Germline loops: CDR1 MNHEY, CDR2 SMNVEV (reference sequence). The CDR3 has 16 residues. In nucleotides, the CDR3 is TGTGCCAGCAGTTTAACCCGGGGTCGGGTTAATGAAAAACTGTTTTTT. Its translation is CASSLTRGRVNEKLFF.

This clonotype was found many times. CDR3 residues: CASSRTRRQETQYF. The CDR3 bases are TGTGCCAGCAGTCGGACTAGAAGGCAAGAGACCCAGTACTTC. The chain links TRBV12-3 or TRBV12-4 to TRBJ2-5; 7 bases fit TRBD2. The CDR3 runs 14 residues. Germline trimming cut 5 bases from V and 2 bases from J; bases unmatched to any gene: 5.

This clonotype was counted many times. The J gene is TRBJ2-1, the V gene TRBV3-1; 9 bases agree with TRBD2. The germline CDR1 and CDR2 sequences are LGHDT and YNNKEL (reference sequence). The CDR3 is 16 amino acids. The V gene end was trimmed by 1 base and the J gene end by 8 bases; junction bases not matched to a gene: 9. The chain's CDR3 is CASSQGLGGGAYEQFF. The CDR3 DNA follows: TGTGCCAGCAGCCAAGGATTGGGCGGGGGGGCGTATGAGCAGTTCTTC.